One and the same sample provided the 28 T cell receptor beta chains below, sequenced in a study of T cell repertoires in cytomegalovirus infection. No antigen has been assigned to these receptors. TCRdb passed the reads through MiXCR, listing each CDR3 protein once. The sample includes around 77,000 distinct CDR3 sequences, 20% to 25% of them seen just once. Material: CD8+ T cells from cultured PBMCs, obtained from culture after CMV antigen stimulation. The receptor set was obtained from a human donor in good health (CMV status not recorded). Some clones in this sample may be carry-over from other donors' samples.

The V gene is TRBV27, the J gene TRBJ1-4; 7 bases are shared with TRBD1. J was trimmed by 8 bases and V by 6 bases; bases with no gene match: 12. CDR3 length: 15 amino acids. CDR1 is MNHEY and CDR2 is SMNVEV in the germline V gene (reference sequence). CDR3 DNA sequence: TGTGCCAGCAGCGGGACAGCACCTTTGGGGGAAAAACTGTTTTTT. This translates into CASSGTAPLGEKLFF.

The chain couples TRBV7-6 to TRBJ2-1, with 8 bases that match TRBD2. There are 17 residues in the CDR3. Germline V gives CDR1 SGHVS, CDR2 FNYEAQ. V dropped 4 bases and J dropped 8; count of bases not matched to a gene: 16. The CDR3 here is CASSSRASGPLQDEQFF. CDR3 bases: TGTGCCAGCAGCTCGCGCGCTAGCGGGCCCTTGCAGGATGAGCAGTTCTTC.

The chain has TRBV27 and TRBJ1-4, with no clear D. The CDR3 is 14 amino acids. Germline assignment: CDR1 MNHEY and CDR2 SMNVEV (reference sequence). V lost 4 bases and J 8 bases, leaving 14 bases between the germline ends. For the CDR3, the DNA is TGTGCCAGCAGTTCCACAGAAAGGAGGGAAAAACTGTTTTTT. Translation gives CASSSTERREKLFF. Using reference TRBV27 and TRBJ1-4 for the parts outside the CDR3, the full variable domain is EAQVTQNPRYLITVTGKKLTVTCSQNMNHEYMSWYRQDPGLGLRQIYYSMNVEVTDKGDVPEGYKVSRKEKRNFPLILESPSPNQTSLYFCASSSTERREKLFFGSGTQLSVL.

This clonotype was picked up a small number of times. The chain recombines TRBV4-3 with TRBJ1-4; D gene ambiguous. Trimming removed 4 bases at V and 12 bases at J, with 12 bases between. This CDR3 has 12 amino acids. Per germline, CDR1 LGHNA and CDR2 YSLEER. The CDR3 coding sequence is TGCGCCAGCAGCCCAGGTGGGGTGGAACTGTTTTTT. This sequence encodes CASSPGGVELFF.

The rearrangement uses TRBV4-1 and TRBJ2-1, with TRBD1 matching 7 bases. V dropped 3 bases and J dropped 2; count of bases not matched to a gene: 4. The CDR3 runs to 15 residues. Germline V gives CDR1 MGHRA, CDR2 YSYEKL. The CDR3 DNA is TGCGCCAGCAGCCAGAGACAGGGCGCCTACAATGAGCAGTTCTTC. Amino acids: CASSQRQGAYNEQFF.

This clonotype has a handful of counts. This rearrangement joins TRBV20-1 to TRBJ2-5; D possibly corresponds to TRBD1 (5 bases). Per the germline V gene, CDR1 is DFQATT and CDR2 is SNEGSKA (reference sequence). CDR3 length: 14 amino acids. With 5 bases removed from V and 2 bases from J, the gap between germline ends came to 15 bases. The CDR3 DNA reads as TGCAGTGCTCCTCTACAGGAACAGCAAGAGACCCAGTACTTC. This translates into CSAPLQEQQETQYF.

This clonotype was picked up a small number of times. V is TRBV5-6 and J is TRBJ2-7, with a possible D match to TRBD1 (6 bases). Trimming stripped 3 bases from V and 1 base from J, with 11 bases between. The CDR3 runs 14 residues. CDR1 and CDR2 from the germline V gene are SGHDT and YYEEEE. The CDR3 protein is CASSYPTGSYEQYF. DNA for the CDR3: TGTGCCAGCAGCTACCCGACAGGTTCCTACGAGCAGTACTTC.

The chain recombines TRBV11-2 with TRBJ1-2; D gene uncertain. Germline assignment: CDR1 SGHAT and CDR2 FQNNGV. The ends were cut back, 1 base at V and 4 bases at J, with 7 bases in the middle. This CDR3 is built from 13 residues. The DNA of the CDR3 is TGTGCCAGCAGCTTAGGAGCGGGCTATGGCTACACCTTC. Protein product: CASSLGAGYGYTF.

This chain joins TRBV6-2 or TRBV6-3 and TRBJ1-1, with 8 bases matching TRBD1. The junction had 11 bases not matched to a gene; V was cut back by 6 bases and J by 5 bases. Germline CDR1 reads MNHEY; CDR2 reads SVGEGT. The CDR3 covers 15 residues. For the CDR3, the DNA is TGTGCCAGCAGGATGCCGGGACAGGTAGAAACTGAAGCTTTCTTT. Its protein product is CASRMPGQVETEAFF.

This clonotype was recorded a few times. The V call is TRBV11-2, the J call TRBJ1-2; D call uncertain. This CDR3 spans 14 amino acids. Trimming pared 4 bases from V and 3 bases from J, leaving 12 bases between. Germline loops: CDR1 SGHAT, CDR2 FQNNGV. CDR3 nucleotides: TGTGCCAGCAGCTCCCATCAAGGTGACTATGGCTACACCTTC. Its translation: CASSSHQGDYGYTF.

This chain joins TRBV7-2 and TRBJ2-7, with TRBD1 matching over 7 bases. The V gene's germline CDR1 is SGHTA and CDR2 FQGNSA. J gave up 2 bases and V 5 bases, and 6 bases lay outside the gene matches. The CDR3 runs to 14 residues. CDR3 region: CASSPDRNAYEQYF. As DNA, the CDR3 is TGTGCCAGCAGCCCGGACAGGAATGCCTACGAGCAGTACTTC. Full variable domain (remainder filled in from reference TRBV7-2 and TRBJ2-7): GAGVSQSPSNKVTEKGKDVELRCDPISGHTALYWYRQSLGQGLEFLIYFQGNSAPDKSGLPSDRFSAERTGGSVSTLTIQRTQQEDSAVYLCASSPDRNAYEQYFGPGTRLTVT.

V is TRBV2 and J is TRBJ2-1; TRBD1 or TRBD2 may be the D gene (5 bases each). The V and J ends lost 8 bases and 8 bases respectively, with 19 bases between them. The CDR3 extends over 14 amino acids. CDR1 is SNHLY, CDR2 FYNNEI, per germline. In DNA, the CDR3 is TGTGCCAGCCGGGACGTTTCGGGGTTCGATGAGCAGTTCTTC. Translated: CASRDVSGFDEQFF.

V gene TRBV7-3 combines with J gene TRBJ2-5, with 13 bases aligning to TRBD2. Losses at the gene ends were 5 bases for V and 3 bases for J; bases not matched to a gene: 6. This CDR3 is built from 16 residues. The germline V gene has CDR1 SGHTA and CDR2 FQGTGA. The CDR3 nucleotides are TGTGCCAGCAGCCTACTAGCGGGGGGGCGGAAAGAGACCCAGTACTTC. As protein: CASSLLAGGRKETQYF.

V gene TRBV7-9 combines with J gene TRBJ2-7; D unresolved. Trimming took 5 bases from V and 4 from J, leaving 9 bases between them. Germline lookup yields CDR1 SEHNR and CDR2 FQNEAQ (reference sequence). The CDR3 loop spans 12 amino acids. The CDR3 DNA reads TGTGCCAGCAGCCCCCACGGATACGAGCAGTACTTC. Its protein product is CASSPHGYEQYF.

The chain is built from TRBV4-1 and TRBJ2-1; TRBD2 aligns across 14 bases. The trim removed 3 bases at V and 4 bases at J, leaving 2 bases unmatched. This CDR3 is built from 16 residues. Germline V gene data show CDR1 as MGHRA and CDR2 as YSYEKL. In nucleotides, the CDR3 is TGCGCCAGCAGCCAGGGACTAGCGGGGGAGTACAATGAGCAGTTCTTC. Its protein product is CASSQGLAGEYNEQFF.

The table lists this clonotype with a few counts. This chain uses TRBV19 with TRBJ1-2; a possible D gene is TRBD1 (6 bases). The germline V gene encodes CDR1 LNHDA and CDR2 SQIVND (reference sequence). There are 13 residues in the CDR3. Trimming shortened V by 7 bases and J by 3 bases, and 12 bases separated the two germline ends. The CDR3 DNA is TGTGCCAGTAAGCCCAGGGGAGACTATGGCTACACCTTC. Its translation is CASKPRGDYGYTF.

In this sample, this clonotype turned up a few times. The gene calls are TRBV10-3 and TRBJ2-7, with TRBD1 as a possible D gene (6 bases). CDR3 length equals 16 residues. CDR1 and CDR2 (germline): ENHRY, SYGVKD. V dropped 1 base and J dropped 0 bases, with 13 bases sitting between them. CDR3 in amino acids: CAISELYGDISYEQYF. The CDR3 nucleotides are TGTGCCATCAGTGAGTTATATGGGGACATCTCCTACGAGCAGTACTTC.

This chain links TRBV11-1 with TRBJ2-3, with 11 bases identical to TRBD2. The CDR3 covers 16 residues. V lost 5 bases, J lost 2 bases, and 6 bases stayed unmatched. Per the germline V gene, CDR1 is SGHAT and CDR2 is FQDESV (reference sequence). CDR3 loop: CASSLRLAGNTDTQYF. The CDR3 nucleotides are TGTGCCAGCAGCCTACGACTAGCGGGGAACACAGATACGCAGTATTTT.

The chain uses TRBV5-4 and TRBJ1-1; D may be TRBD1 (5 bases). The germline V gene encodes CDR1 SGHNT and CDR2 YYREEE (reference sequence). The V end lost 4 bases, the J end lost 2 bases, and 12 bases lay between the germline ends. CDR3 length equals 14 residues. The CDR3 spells CASSARDGNTEAFF. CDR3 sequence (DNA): TGTGCCAGCAGCGCGAGGGACGGCAACACTGAAGCTTTCTTT.

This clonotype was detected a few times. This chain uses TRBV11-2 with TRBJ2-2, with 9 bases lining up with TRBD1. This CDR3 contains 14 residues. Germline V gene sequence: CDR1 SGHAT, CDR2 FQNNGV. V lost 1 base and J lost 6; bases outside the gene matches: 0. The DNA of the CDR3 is TGTGCCAGCAGCTTAGGGACAGGGGCCGGGGAGCTGTTTTTT. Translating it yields CASSLGTGAGELFF.

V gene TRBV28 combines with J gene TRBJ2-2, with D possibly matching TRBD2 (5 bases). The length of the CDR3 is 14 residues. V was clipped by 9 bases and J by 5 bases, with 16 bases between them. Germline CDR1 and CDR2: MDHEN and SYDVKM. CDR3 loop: CASSRVELTGELFF. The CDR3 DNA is TGTGCCAGTTCGCGGGTTGAGTTAACCGGGGAGCTGTTTTTT.

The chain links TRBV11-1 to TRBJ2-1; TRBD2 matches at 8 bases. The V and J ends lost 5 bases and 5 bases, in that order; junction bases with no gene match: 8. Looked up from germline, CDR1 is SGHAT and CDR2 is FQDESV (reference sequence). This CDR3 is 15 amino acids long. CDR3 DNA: TGTGCCAGCAGCCCGAGCGGGGGAACGGACAATGAGCAGTTCTTC. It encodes CASSPSGGTDNEQFF.

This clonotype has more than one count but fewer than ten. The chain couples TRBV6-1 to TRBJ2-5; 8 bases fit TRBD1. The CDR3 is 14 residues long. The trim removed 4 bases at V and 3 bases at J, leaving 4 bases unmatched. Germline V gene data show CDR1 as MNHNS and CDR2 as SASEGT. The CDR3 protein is CASSVDRGEETQYF. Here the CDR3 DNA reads TGTGCCAGCAGTGTAGACAGGGGAGAAGAGACCCAGTACTTC.

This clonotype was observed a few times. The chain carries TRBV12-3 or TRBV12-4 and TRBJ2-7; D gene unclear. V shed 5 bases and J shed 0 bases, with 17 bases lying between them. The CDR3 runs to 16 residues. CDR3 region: CASSPTFDRYSYEQYF. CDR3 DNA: TGTGCCAGCAGTCCGACCTTTGACCGCTACTCCTACGAGCAGTACTTC.

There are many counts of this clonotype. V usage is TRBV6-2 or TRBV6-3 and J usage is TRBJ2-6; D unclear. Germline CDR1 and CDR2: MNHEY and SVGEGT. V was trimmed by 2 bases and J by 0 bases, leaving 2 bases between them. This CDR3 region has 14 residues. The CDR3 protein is CASSYSSGANVLTF. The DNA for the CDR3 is TGTGCCAGCAGTTACAGCTCTGGGGCCAACGTCCTGACTTTC.

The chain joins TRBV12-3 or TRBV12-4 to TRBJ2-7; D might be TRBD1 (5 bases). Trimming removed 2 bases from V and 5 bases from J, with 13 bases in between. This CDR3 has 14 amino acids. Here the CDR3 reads CASSLRTKGDEQYF. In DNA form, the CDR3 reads TGTGCCAGCAGTTTAAGGACAAAAGGAGACGAGCAGTACTTC.

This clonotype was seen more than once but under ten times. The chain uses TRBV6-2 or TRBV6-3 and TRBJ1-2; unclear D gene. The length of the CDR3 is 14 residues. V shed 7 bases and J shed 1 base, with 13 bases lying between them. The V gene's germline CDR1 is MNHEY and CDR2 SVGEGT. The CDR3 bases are TGTGCCAGCACCGATGGACGGAATAACTATGGCTACACCTTC. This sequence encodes CASTDGRNNYGYTF.

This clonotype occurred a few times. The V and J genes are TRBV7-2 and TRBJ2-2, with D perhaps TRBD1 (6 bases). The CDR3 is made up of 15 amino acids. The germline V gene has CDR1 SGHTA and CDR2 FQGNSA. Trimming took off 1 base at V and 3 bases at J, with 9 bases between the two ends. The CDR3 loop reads CASSLDRVDTGELFF. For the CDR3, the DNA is TGTGCCAGCAGCTTAGACAGGGTTGACACCGGGGAGCTGTTTTTT. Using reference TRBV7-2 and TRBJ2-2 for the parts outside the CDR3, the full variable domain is GAGVSQSPSNKVTEKGKDVELRCDPISGHTALYWYRQSLGQGLEFLIYFQGNSAPDKSGLPSDRFSAERTGGSVSTLTIQRTQQEDSAVYLCASSLDRVDTGELFFGEGSRLTVL.